This TCR beta chain derives from a study of naive and memory T cell subsets. Whole-study results and caveats: This RNA-based method may be sensitive to activation-related transcript changes.

The library had UMIs added by 3' ligation of an oligonucleotide to TCR cDNA. RNA was extracted from over 2 ml of whole blood of healthy adults. Notes on this clonotype: The antigen remains unidentified.

Ligated cDNA underwent four rounds of PCR with nested alpha and beta constant region primers and SP2. TCRdb independently ran MiXCR on the 5' RACE reads; one entry per CDR3 protein. The table includes about 62,000 distinct CDR3 sequences, less than 10% detected once. The V gene's germline CDR1 is SGHRS and CDR2 YFSETQ. The V gene lost 1 base and the J gene lost 8 bases, with 13 bases spanning the gap. The CDR3 runs to 14 residues. The J gene is TRBJ2-1, the V gene TRBV5-1; D may be TRBD2 (5 bases). The source is a female donor in good health. The CDR3 region is CASSLRLARDEQFF. The CDR3 DNA reads as TGCGCCAGCAGCTTGAGGCTAGCTAGGGATGAGCAGTTCTTC.